This T cell receptor beta chain was documented in a study of OX40 agonist ivuxolimab in advanced cancers. Across the whole study: With a range of roughly 20 to 80, age averaged approximately 55 years, and around 80% were male.

Germline V gene data show CDR1 as SGHTA and CDR2 as FQGNSA. Germline trimming cut 1 base from V and 4 bases from J; bases unmatched to any gene: 12. The CDR3 sequence is 18 residues long. Study-level points and caveats: More expanded clones were found, on average, in CD8+ than in CD4+ T cells.

A history of autoimmune disease or systemic immunosuppression excluded patients. This clone appeared once. Its antigen is currently unknown. Measured with immunoSEQ multiplex PCR; TCRdb has only the in-frame clones, and not every one. The data contain over 80,000 clones, around 90% of them singletons. This clonotype originated in an adult with an advanced solid tumor such as melanoma, head and neck, liver or kidney cancer. V and J are TRBV7-2 and TRBJ2-3, with 9 bases that match TRBD2. Sequenced material: CD4+ or CD8+ T cells sorted from blood, taken in a trial of the OX40 agonist ivuxolimab. CDR3 in amino acids: CASSLGGGGRARADTQYF. In DNA, the CDR3 is TGTGCCAGCAGCTTAGGGGGAGGCGGGAGGGCCCGTGCAGATACGCAGTATTTT.